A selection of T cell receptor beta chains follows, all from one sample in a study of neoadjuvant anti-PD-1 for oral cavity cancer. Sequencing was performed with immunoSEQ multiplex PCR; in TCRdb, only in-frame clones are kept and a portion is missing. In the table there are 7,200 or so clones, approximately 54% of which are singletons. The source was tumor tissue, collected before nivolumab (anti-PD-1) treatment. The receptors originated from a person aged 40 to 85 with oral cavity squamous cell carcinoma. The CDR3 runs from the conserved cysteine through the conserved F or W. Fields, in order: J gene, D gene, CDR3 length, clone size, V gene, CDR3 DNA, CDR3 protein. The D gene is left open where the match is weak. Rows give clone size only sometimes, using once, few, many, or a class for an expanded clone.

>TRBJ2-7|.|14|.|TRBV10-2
TGCGCCAGCAGTGCTGGCAGCGGCCCCTACGAGCAGTACTTC
CASSAGSGPYEQYF
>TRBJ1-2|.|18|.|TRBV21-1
TGTGCCAGCAGCAAAGGCGGAGGGACAGTGCCCAAAGGTGATGGCTACACCTTC
CASSKGGGTVPKGDGYTF
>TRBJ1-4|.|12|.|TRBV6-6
TGTGCCAGCAGTCGGGGGACTGAAAAACTGTTTTTT
CASSRGTEKLFF
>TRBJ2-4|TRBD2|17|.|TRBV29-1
TGCAGCGTGGCGTGGACTAGCGGGGGGTCCGACAAAAACATTCAGTACTTC
CSVAWTSGGSDKNIQYF
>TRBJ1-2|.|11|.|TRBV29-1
TGCCGCACTGAGGAGGGCTATGGCTACACCTTC
CRTEEGYGYTF
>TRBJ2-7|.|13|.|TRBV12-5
TGTGCTAGTGGTTTGGTCGGGAGCTACGAGCAGTACTTC
CASGLVGSYEQYF
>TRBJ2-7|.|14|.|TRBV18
TGTGCCAGCTCGGTACAGGGAGGGGGGAGAGAGCAGTACTTC
CASSVQGGGREQYF
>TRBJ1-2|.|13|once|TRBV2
TGTGCCAGCAGTGCTTTGGTAGGGTCTGGCTACACCTTC
CASSALVGSGYTF
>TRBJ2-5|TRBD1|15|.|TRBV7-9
TGTGCCAGCAGCCCCCGGGACAGGGCATCGGAGACCCAGTACTTC
CASSPRDRASETQYF
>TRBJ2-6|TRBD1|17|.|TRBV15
TGTGCCACCAGCAGAGAGACAGGGGCGGTGGGGGCCAACGTCCTGACTTTC
CATSRETGAVGANVLTF
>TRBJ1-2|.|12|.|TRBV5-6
TGTGCCAGCAGCTTAAGTTTCTATGGCTACACCTTC
CASSLSFYGYTF
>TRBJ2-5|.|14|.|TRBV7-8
TGTGCCAGCAGCTTAAGGGAAACGGGAGAGACCCAGTACTTC
CASSLRETGETQYF
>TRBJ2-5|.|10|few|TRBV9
TGTGCCTCGTCGGGGGAGACCCAGTACTTC
CASSGETQYF
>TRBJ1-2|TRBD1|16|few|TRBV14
TGTGCCAGCAGCCAGCTCCGGGGACAGGGGGACTATGGCTACACCTTC
CASSQLRGQGDYGYTF
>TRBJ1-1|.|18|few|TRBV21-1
TGTGCCAGCAGCAAAGACGGAGGGTGGAACAGACCGAACACTGAAGCTTTCTTT
CASSKDGGWNRPNTEAFF
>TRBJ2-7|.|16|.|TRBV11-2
TGTGCCAGCAGCTTAGCCGGGACAAGTCATTCCTACGAGCAGTACTTC
CASSLAGTSHSYEQYF
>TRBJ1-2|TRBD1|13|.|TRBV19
TGTGCCACCCGCGGACAGGGGTCCTATGGCTACACCTTC
CATRGQGSYGYTF
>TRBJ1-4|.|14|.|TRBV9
TGTGCCAGCAGCTCCATGTGGGCTAATGAAAAACTGTTTTTT
CASSSMWANEKLFF
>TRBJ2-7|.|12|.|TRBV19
TGTGCCAGTAGTCGAGGGGACGGCGAGCAGTACTTC
CASSRGDGEQYF
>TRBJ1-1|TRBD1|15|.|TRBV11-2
TGTGCCAGCAGCCCCGGACAGGGGGGACACACTGAAGCTTTCTTT
CASSPGQGGHTEAFF
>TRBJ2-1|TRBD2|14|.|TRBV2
TGTGCCAGCAGTGATAAGGGACTAAGGTCTGAGCAGTTCTTC
CASSDKGLRSEQFF
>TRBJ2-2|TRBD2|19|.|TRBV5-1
TGCGCCAGCAGCACAACCGCGGGACTAGCGGGAGCGGTCACCGGGGAGCTGTTTTTT
CASSTTAGLAGAVTGELFF
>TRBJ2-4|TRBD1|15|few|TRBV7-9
TGTGCCAGCAGCTACACAGGGGGGACCAAAAACATTCAGTACTTC
CASSYTGGTKNIQYF
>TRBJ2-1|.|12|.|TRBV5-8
TGTGCCAGCAGCCCCGAACTCAATGAGCAGTTCTTC
CASSPELNEQFF
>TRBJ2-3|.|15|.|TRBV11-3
TGTGCCAGCAGCTTAGTCGCTTCTACGGCAGATACGCAGTATTTT
CASSLVASTADTQYF
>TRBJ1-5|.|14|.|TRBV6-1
TGTGCCAGCAATCCGGGCCTTTCTCATCAGCCCCAGCATTTT
CASNPGLSHQPQHF
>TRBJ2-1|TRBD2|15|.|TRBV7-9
TGTGCCAGCACCTTGGGACTAGCGGGCGCGGGGGGGGAGTTCTTC
CASTLGLAGAGGEFF
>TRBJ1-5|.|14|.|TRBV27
TGTGCCAGCAGTTTCAGGGGCCGGGGGCAGCCCCAGCATTTT
CASSFRGRGQPQHF
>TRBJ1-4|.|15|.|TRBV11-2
TGTGCCAGCAGCTTAGTAAGGGCCCCTAATGAAAAACTGTTTTTT
CASSLVRAPNEKLFF
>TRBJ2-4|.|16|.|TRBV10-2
TGCGCCAGCAGTGATTACCCGGACACGGTCAGAAACATTCAGTACTTC
CASSDYPDTVRNIQYF
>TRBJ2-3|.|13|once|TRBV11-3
TGTGCCAGCAGTTCGACGGGAGCAGATACGCAGTATTTT
CASSSTGADTQYF
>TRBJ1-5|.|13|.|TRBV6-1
TGTGCCAGCAGTGGACCCAGGGATCAGCCCCAGCATTTT
CASSGPRDQPQHF
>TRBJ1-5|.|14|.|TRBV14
TGTGCCAGCAGCCAAGTTCGGGGGAATCAGCCCCAGCATTTT
CASSQVRGNQPQHF
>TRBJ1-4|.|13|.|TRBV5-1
TGCGCCAGCAGCTTGGAACACAATGAAAAACTGTTTTTT
CASSLEHNEKLFF
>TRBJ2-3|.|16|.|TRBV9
TGTGCCAGCAGCGTAGGGACAGGGAGGGGGACAGATACGCAGTATTTT
CASSVGTGRGTDTQYF
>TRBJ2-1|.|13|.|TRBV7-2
TGTGCCAGCAGCTTAGAAGGGGCTAATGAGCAGTTCTTC
CASSLEGANEQFF
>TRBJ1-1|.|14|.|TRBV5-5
TGTGCCAGCAGCTTCATTTCGTGGGGCACTGAAGCTTTCTTT
CASSFISWGTEAFF
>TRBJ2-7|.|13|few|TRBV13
TGTGCCAGCAGCTACGGACTCACCTACGAGCAGTACTTC
CASSYGLTYEQYF
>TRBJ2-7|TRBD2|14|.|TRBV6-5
TGTGCCAGCAGGGTTAGCGGGAGCCTGAGGGGGCAGTACTTC
CASRVSGSLRGQYF
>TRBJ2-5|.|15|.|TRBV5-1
TGCGCCAGCAGCTCCTACTTGGGGGACGGAGAGACCCAGTACTTC
CASSSYLGDGETQYF
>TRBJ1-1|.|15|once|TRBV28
TGTGCCTCCACTAAGGGCACCTCGGGGGGTCCTGAAGCTTTCTTT
CASTKGTSGGPEAFF
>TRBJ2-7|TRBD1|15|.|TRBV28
TGTGCCAGCAGTGCTCCAGGGGGAATAGCCTACGAGCAGTACTTC
CASSAPGGIAYEQYF
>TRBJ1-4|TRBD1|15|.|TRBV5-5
TGTGCCAGCAGCTTCGGACAGGGGTGGAATGAAAAACTGTTTTTT
CASSFGQGWNEKLFF
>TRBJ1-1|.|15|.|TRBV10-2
TGCGCCAGCAGGGGGGGGGTCTCAGGGAGCGCTGAAGCTTTCTTT
CASRGGVSGSAEAFF
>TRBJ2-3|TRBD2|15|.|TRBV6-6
TGTGCCAGCAGCGGGACTAGCGTGAGCACAGATACGCAGTATTTT
CASSGTSVSTDTQYF
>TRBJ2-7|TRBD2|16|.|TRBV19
TGTGCCAGTAGTGCTGCAACTAGCGGGGGTACCTACGAGCAGTACTTC
CASSAATSGGTYEQYF
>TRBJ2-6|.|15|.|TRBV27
TGTGCCAGCAGGGGAGGGGGGACTGGGGCCAACGTCCTGACTTTC
CASRGGGTGANVLTF
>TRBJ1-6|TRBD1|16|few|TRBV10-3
TGTGCCATCAGTCCCTCGACAGGGGAATATAATTCACCCCTCCACTTT
CAISPSTGEYNSPLHF
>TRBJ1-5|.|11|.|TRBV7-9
TGTGCCAGCGGGGACACTCAGCCCCAGCATTTT
CASGDTQPQHF
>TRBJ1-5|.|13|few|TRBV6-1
TGTGCCAGCAGTGAGAGGGGGAAAGGAGCCCAGCATTTT
CASSERGKGAQHF
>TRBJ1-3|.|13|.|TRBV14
TGTGCCAGCAGCCAAGTTGCGGGAAACACCATATATTTT
CASSQVAGNTIYF
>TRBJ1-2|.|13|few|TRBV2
TGTGCCAGGAGGGGCAGGGGAGGCTATGGCTACACCTTC
CARRGRGGYGYTF
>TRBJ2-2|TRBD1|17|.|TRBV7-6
TGTGCCAGCAGCCGGATTGGGACAGGGGGCGAGTCCGGGGAGCTGTTTTTT
CASSRIGTGGESGELFF
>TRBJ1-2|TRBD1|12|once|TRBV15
TGTGCCACCAGCCGGGACAGGGACGGCTACACCTTC
CATSRDRDGYTF
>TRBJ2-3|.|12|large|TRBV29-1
TGCAGCGTCCGACGGTCCACAGATACGCAGTATTTT
CSVRRSTDTQYF
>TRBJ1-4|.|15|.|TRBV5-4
TGTGCCAGCAGCACGAAACAGGGAACTAATGAAAAACTGTTTTTT
CASSTKQGTNEKLFF
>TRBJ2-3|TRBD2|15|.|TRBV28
TGTGCCAGCAGCCCGGGACTAGCGGGACCAGATACGCAGTATTTT
CASSPGLAGPDTQYF
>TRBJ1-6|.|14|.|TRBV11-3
TGTGCCAGCAGCTTAACAGGGAGCAATTCACCCCTCCACTTT
CASSLTGSNSPLHF
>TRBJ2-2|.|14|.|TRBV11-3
TGTGCCAGCAGCTTCCCGGGAGCGGACGGGGAGCTGTTTTTT
CASSFPGADGELFF